This T cell receptor beta chain was captured in a study of long-term antiretroviral therapy in people with HIV (dated by TCRdb to between 2021 and 2023). Regarding the complete study: The earliest samples were collected approximately a decade before the 2015 WHO recommendation for immediate ART, a period when ART was typically delayed until CD4 counts fell. No cross-contamination during QIAcube processing was seen in test extractions of a monoclonal T-cell line run alongside around 30 polyclonal samples. A total of 150 to 200 cryopreserved PBMC samples came from approximately 30 adults with confirmed HIV infection and were collected serially over a mean of roughly 6 years (range 1-12). About 35% of the 30 participants with HIV were female. A retrospective serial study tested whether changes in peripheral blood TRB repertoire composition and diversity were associated with ART initiation and durable HIV suppression. The paper as a whole reports these results and caveats: Since PBMC availability was limited, sequencing covered only the TCR beta chain, with no alpha chain pairing. Because pre-ART samples had limited cell numbers, unsorted PBMC were profiled rather than sorted CD4+ and CD8+ T cells. The samples were dated from about 2003 to 2018, and the ART regimens that were used may be less effective than current ART regimens. Narrower CDR3 length ranges were observed in HIV repertoires than in controls, and an antigen-experienced repertoire with only a slight naive shift after ART was suggested by the network structure. Inferences about post-ART repertoire changes are limited because no data were available on ART adherence, viral resistance or therapy changes. Starting ART was linked to a significant rise in TRB diversity, yet even with long-term ART the diversity remained significantly lower than in transplant donor controls. At every time point, the repertoire was dominated by expanded TRB clones first identified before ART initiation, although this dominance fluctuated and, in many PLHIV, declined after ART.

The germline V gene encodes CDR1 GTSNPN and CDR2 SVGIG (reference sequence). V is cut by 4 bases and J by 7 bases, and the space between the germline ends is 7 bases. Taken from cysteine to phenylalanine, the CDR3 has 11 residues. CDR3 DNA is the only sequence kept; it has 33 bases, read in frame from the first base. This clone is a singleton in its sample. Its recognized antigen is unknown. It has no much larger one-base neighbor in the sample; base qualities were not kept. Inclusion was restricted to participants for whom at least one PBMC sample before ART initiation and at least two post-ART samples were available. Treatment was received in the United States of America by all participants with HIV. Before DNA extraction, cryopreserved samples of about 0.9-11 million PBMC were thawed and then washed. At the time of the earliest PBMC sample, participants with HIV were aged between 23 and 54 years. PBMC samples from each participant spanned 1-4 timepoints before ART initiation and 2-8 timepoints after ART initiation, with a median of 7 samples. Serial HIV viral load, CD4+ T-cell count, ART history and demographic data were obtained for every participant. Using a Qiagen kit on a QIAcube, genomic DNA was extracted from unsorted PBMC, with samples processed in batches of 12.

The immunoSEQ hsTCRB v3.0 assay was used at survey level resolution for TRB variable region sequencing. TRB sequencing targeted a depth of 40,000-50,000 T-cell genomes per sample. TRB libraries were pooled and sequenced on an Illumina MiSeq using a v3 150-cycle kit. Per the authors' processing: Repertoire analysis was performed in R inside a reproducible Nextflow workflow that covered QC, data transformation and analysis. Custom analyses were implemented in LymphoSeq2, an R package for AIRR-Seq data exploration. A handful of samples that yielded fewer than 5000 total TRB sequences were excluded, so that approximately 200 HIV repertoires were analyzed. Among the 180 to 200 retained HIV repertoires, approximately 57 were collected before ART initiation and 120 to 140 were collected after ART initiation. Each repertoire was downsampled to 5000 TRB nucleotide sequences, and summary statistics were averaged across 100 downsampling iterations. Only TRB sequences with CDR3 regions of at least seven amino acids were retained for analysis. Two measures captured diversity: a Shannon entropy-derived clonality score and the Gini coefficient. In repertoire networks, the top 5000 CDR3 amino acid sequences were linked whenever an edit distance of one separated two sequences. GLIPH2 predicted antigen specificity groups and MHC restriction for TRB CDR3 amino acid sequences. Known CMV, EBV, HIV or tissue antigen associations were flagged by matching CDR3 amino acid sequences against VDJdb and McPAS-TCR. Pre-ART, post-ART and control groups were compared with Wilcoxon signed-rank tests and Holm-Bonferroni correction. Held by TCRdb, this immuneACCESS table contains in-frame sequences only and omits some clones. Under half of the omission traces to an unresolved V gene where checked; the cause of the rest is unknown. Clone size and V and J calls were adopted from that table, with D and trimming inferred from the DNA. Here the sample has fewer than 30,000 clones; about 85% occur a single time. The top ten hold around 4.8% of the sample.

The receptor was derived from a man aged 40-49 years with HIV. The V and J segments used are TRBV30 and TRBJ2-2; the D region possibly corresponds to TRBD2 (6 bases align). The specimen was unsorted PBMCs, collected roughly 2.7 years after starting antiretroviral therapy. The DNA reads as follows: TGTGCCTGGAACGGGGGCGGGGAGCTGTTTTTT. Translated, this gives CAWNGGGELFF.